The 15 T cell receptor beta chains listed next were all sequenced from one sample in a study of blood T cell repertoires in COVID-19. The protocol was immunoSEQ multiplex PCR, while the TCRdb copy is restricted to in-frame clones and leaves out a portion. The sample records 200,000 to 250,000 clones, 80% to 90% being singletons. Material for sequencing was PBMCs or T cells enriched from blood (not recorded which). The receptors were sampled from a man aged 25 to 45 who had recovered from COVID-19.

J is TRBJ1-1 and V is TRBV6-5; 10 bases line up with TRBD1. V lost 4 bases, J lost 1 base, and 0 bases stayed unmatched. Germline V gives CDR1 MNHEY, CDR2 SVGAGI. CDR3 length equals 14 residues. The CDR3 bases are TGTGCCAGCAGTTGGGACAGGGGGAACACTGAAGCTTTCTTT. Residues: CASSWDRGNTEAFF.

The rearrangement joins TRBV30 to TRBJ2-7; D might be TRBD2 (5 bases). The germline CDR1 and CDR2 sequences are GTSNPN and SVGIG (reference sequence). There are 14 residues in the CDR3. V shed 3 bases and J shed 2 bases, with 14 bases lying between them. CDR3 amino acids: CAWRGNSVAYEQYF. The CDR3 DNA is TGTGCCTGGAGGGGAAATAGCGTGGCCTACGAGCAGTACTTC.

The rearrangement joins TRBV30 to TRBJ1-1, with D uncertain. There are 15 residues in the CDR3. Germline CDR1 reads GTSNPN; CDR2 reads SVGIG (reference sequence). V lost 4 bases and J 3 bases, leaving 18 bases between the germline ends. The CDR3 reads CAWIFPAGRHTEAFF. CDR3 DNA sequence: TGTGCCTGGATCTTCCCGGCAGGAAGGCACACTGAAGCTTTCTTT.

This clone occurred once. The chain combines TRBV6-1 with TRBJ2-5, with D possibly TRBD1 on 6 matching bases. The CDR3 has 18 residues. Germline CDR1 is MNHNS and CDR2 is SASEGT. Trimming shortened V by 7 bases and J by 2 bases, and 26 bases separated the two germline ends. The CDR3 protein is CASIDPLLVTGRQETQYF. CDR3 in DNA: TGTGCCAGCATTGACCCACTTTTAGTTACAGGGCGGCAAGAGACCCAGTACTTC.

The V gene is TRBV30, the J gene TRBJ1-5; D gene unclear. This CDR3 contains 14 residues. V lost 0 bases and J lost 9, with 15 bases in between. The germline V gene has CDR1 GTSNPN and CDR2 SVGIG (reference sequence). The CDR3 sequence: CAWSVRQAPRPQHF. The DNA for the CDR3 is TGTGCCTGGAGTGTACGGCAGGCCCCAAGGCCCCAGCATTTT.

The V and J genes are TRBV19 and TRBJ2-4; 7 bases line up with TRBD1. CDR3 size: 15 residues. V gave up 9 bases and J gave up 4 bases; unmatched junction bases: 12. Germline CDR1 LNHDA, CDR2 SQIVND (reference sequence). The CDR3 sequence is CASSAQGWVKNIQYF. The CDR3 region has the DNA TGTGCCAGCTCCGCACAGGGGTGGGTAAAAAACATTCAGTACTTC.

As DNA, the CDR3 is TGCGCCAGCAGCCAAGTCCAGGGGGAGTCACCCCTCCACTTT. Translating gives CASSQVQGESPLHF. This chain uses TRBV4-3 with TRBJ1-6; the match to TRBD1 covers 7 bases. From germline, CDR1 is LGHNA and CDR2 YSLEER. This CDR3 is built from 14 residues. J gave up 10 bases and V 1 base, and 4 bases lay outside the gene matches.

The gene calls are TRBV19 and TRBJ2-2, with TRBD1 identical over 10 bases. The V gene end was trimmed by 7 bases and the J gene end by 10 bases; junction bases not matched to a gene: 12. Germline CDR1 reads LNHDA; CDR2 reads SQIVND (reference sequence). The CDR3 sequence is 15 residues long. This CDR3 is CASNKEDRGREELFF. The CDR3 DNA is TGTGCCAGTAATAAAGAAGACAGGGGGCGCGAGGAGCTGTTTTTT. Supplemented by reference TRBV19 and TRBJ2-2, the full variable domain reads DGGITQSPKYLFRKEGQNVTLSCEQNLNHDAMYWYRQDPGQGLRLIYYSQIVNDFQKGDIAEGYSVSREKKESFPLTVTSAQKNPTAFYLCASNKEDRGREELFFGEGSRLTVL.

The J gene is TRBJ1-2, the V gene TRBV9; weak D call: TRBD1 (5 bases). CDR1 is SGDLS, CDR2 YYNGEE, per germline. CDR3 length: 15 amino acids. V was shortened by 4 bases and J by 2 bases, with 15 bases between the two germline ends. The CDR3: CASSRDGGSNYGYTF. The DNA for the CDR3 is TGTGCCAGCAGCAGAGACGGGGGATCGAACTATGGCTACACCTTC.

This chain joins TRBV6-2 or TRBV6-3 and TRBJ1-2; no firm D call. The ends were cut back, 4 bases at V and 3 bases at J, with 9 bases in the middle. Per the germline V gene, CDR1 is MNHEY and CDR2 is SVGEGT. The CDR3 has 13 residues. CDR3 amino acids: CASSSRRDYGYTF. The CDR3, as DNA: TGTGCCAGCAGTTCCCGAAGAGACTATGGCTACACCTTC.

This chain uses TRBV18 with TRBJ2-2; 10 positions match TRBD1. The length of the CDR3 is 15 residues. V lost 3 bases, J lost 3 bases, and 1 base stayed unmatched. The germline CDR1 and CDR2 sequences are KGHSH and LQKENI. The CDR3 spells CASSPGTGDTGELFF. CDR3 nucleotide sequence: TGTGCCAGCTCACCCGGGACAGGGGACACCGGGGAGCTGTTTTTT.

This clone was seen only a few times. V and J are TRBV10-3 and TRBJ2-5; perhaps TRBD2 as D (6 bases). The V end was cut by 6 bases, the J end by 7 bases, with 27 bases between. This CDR3 is 17 amino acids long. Germline V CDR1 and CDR2: ENHRY, SYGVKD. CDR3 region: CAISRSSAGGIPGTQYF. In nucleotides, the CDR3 is TGTGCCATCAGCCGATCTTCCGCCGGGGGAATTCCGGGGACCCAGTACTTC.

This clone was seen only once. The rearrangement uses TRBV4-3 and TRBJ2-7; 8 bases agree with TRBD1. The CDR3 is 14 amino acids. The trim removed 4 bases at V and 4 bases at J, leaving 6 bases unmatched. Germline assignment: CDR1 LGHNA and CDR2 YSLEER. The chain's CDR3 is CASSPDRGSYEQYF. The DNA of the CDR3 is TGCGCCAGCAGCCCTGACAGGGGTAGTTACGAGCAGTACTTC.

This chain joins TRBV5-8 and TRBJ1-1, with 9 nucleotides matching TRBD1. This CDR3 has 16 amino acids. With V trimmed by 4 bases and J by 3 bases, 10 bases remained unmatched. The germline CDR1 and CDR2 sequences are SGHTS and YDEGEE. The CDR3 sequence: CASSTGTGLGYTEAFF. Here the CDR3 DNA reads TGTGCCAGCAGCACCGGGACAGGGCTGGGGTACACTGAAGCTTTCTTT.

The chain links TRBV5-1 to TRBJ2-3, with TRBD2 identical over 14 bases. The CDR3 extends over 17 amino acids. CDR1 SGHRS and CDR2 YFSETQ come from the germline V gene. The ends lost 3 bases at V and 0 bases at J; junction bases unmatched: 3. The CDR3 region has the DNA TGCGCCAGCAGCTACGGGACTAGCGGGAGAAGCACAGATACGCAGTATTTT. Translation gives CASSYGTSGRSTDTQYF.